This TCR beta chain came from a study of response to subunit inactivated influenza vaccine. The CDR3 runs to 13 residues. V was cut by 7 bases and J by 3 bases, with 14 bases left in between. CDR1 and CDR2 (germline): SGHRS, YFSETQ. Only a few counts were recorded for this clonotype. The antigen remains undetermined. Whole-study findings and limits: Authors suggested seasonal influenza vaccinations each recruit few new T cells.

TCRdb reprocessed the RT-PCR reads via MiXCR and lists one record per CDR3 protein. Of 550,000 to 650,000 distinct CDR3 sequences listed, approximately 10% are singletons. Sequences were derived from PBMCs from blood, sampled on the day of vaccination. This receptor was taken from a man aged 50 to 59 who received an inactivated influenza vaccine. This chain uses TRBV5-1 with TRBJ2-7; D possibly corresponds to TRBD2 (5 bases). CDR3 DNA: TGCGCCAGCGGACGGGAAGGCGTCTACGAGCAGTACTTC. It codes for CASGREGVYEQYF.